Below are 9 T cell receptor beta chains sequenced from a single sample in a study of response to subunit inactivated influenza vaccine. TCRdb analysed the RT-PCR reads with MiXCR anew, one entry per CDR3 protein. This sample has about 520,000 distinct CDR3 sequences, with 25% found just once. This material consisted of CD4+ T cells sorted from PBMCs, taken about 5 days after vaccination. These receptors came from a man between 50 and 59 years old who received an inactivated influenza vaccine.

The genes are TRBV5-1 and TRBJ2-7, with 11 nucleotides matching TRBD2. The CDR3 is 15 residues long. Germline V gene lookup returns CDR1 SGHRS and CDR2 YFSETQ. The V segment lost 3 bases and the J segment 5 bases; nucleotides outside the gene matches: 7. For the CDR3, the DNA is TGCGCCAGCAGCTCCTCTAGCGGGAGGTCCCACGAGCAGTACTTC. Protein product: CASSSSSGRSHEQYF.

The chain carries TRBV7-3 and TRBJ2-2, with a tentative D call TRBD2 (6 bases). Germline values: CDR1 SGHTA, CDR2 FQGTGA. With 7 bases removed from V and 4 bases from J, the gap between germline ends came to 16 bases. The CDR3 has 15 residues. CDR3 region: CASKEEGAGTGELFF. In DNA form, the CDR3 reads TGTGCCAGCAAGGAGGAGGGAGCGGGCACCGGGGAGCTGTTTTTT.

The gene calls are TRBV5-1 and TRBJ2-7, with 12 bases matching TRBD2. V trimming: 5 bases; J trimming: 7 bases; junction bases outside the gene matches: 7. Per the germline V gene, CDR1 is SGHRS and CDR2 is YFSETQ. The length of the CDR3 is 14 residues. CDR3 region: CASRSTSGRNEQYF. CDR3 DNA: TGCGCCAGCAGGTCGACTAGCGGGAGAAATGAGCAGTACTTC.

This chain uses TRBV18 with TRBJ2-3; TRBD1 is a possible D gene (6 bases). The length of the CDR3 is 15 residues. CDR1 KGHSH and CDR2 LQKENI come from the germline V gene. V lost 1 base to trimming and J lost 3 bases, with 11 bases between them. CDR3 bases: TGTGCCAGCTCACCACGGAACAGGGCGACAGATACGCAGTATTTT. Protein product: CASSPRNRATDTQYF.

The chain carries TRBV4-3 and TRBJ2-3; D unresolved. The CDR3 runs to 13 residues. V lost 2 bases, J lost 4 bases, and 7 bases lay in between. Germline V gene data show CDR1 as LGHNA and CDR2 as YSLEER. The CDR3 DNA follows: TGCGCCAGCAGCCAATTCTTTGCAGATACGCAGTATTTT. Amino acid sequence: CASSQFFADTQYF.

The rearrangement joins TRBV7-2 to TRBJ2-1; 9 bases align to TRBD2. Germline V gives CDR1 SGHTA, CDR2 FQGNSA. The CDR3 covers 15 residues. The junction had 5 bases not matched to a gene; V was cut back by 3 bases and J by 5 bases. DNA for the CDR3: TGTGCCAGCAGCTTGTCTAGCGGGGACCACAATGAGCAGTTCTTC. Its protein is CASSLSSGDHNEQFF.

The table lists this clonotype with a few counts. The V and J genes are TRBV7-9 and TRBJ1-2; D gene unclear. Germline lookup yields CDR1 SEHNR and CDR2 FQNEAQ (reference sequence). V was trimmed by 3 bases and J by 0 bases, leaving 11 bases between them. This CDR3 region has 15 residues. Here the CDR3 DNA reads TGTGCCAGCAGCTTTTTGCGGTCGGCTAACTATGGCTACACCTTC. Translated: CASSFLRSANYGYTF.

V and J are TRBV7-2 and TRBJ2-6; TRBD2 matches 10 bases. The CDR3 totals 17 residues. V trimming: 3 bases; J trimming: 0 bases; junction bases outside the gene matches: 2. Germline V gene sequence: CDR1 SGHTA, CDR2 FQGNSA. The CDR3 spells CASSFKRGGSGANVLTF. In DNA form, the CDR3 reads TGTGCCAGCAGCTTCAAGCGGGGGGGCTCTGGGGCCAACGTCCTGACTTTC.

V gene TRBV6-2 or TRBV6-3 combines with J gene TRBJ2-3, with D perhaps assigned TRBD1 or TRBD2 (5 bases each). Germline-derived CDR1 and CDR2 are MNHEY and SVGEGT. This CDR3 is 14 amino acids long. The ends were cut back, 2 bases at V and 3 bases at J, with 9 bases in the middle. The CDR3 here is CASSYEGRTDTQYF. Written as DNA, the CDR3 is TGTGCCAGCAGTTACGAGGGGCGGACAGATACGCAGTATTTT.